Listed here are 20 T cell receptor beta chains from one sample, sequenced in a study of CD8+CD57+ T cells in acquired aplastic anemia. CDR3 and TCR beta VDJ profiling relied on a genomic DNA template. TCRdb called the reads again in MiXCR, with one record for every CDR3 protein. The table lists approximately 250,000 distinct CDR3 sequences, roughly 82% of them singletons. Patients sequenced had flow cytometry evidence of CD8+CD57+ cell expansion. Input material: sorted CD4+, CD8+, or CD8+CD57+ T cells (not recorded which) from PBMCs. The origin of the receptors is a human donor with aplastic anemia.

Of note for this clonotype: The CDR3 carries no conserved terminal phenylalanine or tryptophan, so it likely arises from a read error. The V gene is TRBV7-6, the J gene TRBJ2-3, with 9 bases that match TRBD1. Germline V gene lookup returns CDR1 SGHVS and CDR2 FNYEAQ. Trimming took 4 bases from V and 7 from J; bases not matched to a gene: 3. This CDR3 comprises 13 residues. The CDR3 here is CASSSDRGHTQYH. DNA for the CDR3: TGTGCCAGCAGCTCGGACAGGGGACATACGCAGTATCAC.

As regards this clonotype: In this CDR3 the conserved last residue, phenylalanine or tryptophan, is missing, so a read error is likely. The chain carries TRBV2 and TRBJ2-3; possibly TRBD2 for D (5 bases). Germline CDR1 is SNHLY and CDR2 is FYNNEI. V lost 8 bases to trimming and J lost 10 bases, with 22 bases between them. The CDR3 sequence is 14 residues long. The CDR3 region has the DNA TGTGCCAGCGGCGACGCGGGCGCAGCTGATCCGCAGTATGTC. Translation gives CASGDAGAADPQYV.

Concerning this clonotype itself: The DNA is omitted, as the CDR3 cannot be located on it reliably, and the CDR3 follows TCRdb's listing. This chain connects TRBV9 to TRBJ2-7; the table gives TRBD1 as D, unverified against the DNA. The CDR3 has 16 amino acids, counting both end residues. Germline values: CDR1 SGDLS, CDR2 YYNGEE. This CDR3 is CASGGAGDIQYFEQYF.

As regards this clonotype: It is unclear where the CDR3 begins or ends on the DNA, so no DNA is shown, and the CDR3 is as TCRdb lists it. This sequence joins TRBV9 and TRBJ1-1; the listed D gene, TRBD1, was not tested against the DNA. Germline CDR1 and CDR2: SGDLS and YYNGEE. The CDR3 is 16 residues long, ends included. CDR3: CASGEDGAIQYFEAFF.

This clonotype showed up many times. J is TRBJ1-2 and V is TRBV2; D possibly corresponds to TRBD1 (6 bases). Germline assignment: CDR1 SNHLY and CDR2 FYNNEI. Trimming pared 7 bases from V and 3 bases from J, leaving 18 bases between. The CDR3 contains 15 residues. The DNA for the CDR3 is TGTGCCAGCACCGAAGAGGGGGGGCGGGACTATGGCTACACCTTC. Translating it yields CASTEEGGRDYGYTF.

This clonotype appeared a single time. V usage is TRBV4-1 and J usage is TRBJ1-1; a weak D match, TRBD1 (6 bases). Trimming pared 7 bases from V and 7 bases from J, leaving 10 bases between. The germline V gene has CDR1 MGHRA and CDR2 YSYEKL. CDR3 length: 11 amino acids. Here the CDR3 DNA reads TGCGCCAGCATCTCAGGGGTTGAAGCTTTCTTT. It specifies CASISGVEAFF.

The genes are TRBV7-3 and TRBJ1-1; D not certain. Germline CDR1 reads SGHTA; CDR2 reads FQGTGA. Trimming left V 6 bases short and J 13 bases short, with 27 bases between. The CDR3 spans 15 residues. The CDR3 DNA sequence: TGTGCCAGCAGTGAGTCGTATAGCAATCAGCCCCAGCATTTCTTT. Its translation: CASSESYSNQPQHFF.

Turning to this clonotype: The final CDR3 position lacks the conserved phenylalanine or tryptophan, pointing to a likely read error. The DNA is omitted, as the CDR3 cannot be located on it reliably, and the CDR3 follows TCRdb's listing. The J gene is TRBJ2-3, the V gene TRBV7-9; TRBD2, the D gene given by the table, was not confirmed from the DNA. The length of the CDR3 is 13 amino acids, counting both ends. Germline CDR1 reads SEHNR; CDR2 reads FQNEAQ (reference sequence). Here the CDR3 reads CASSDGSSGGSDL.

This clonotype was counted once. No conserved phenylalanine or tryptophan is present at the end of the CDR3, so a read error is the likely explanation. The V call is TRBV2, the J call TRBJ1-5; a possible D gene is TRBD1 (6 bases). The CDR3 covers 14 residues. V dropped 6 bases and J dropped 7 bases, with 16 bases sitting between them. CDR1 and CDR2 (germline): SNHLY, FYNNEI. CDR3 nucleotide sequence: TGTGCCAGCAGCTTAGAGGACAGCGGGCAGCCCCAGCATTGT. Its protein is CASSLEDSGQPQHC.

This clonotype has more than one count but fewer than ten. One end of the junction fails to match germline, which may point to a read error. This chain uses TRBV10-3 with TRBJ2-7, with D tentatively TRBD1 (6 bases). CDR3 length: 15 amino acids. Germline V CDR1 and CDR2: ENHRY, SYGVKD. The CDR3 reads CAIGEVGTLTYEQYF. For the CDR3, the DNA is TGTGCCATCGGTGAGGTGGGGACACTAACCTACGAGCAGTACTTC.

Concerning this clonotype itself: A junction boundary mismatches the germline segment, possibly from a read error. Written as DNA, the CDR3 is TGTGCCAGCAGCTTGGGTTCGGACGGTTACTATGGGTACACCTTC. Translating gives CASSLGSDGYYGYTF. This sequence joins TRBV7-9 and TRBJ1-2, with unresolved D. This CDR3 spans 15 amino acids. From germline, CDR1 is SEHNR and CDR2 FQNEAQ (reference sequence).

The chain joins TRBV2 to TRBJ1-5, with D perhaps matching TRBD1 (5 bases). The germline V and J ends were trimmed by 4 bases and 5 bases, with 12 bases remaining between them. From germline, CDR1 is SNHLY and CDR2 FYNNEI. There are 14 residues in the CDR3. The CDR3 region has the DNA TGTGCCAGCAGTGCGCAGGGCCGCGATCAGCCCCAGCATTTT. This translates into CASSAQGRDQPQHF.

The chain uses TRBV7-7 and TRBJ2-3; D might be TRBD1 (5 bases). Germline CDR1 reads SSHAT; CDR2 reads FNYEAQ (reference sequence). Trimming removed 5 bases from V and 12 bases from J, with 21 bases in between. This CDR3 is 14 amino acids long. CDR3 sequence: CASSTSSGLEAQYF. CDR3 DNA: TGTGCCAGCAGCACGTCGTCAGGGCTCGAAGCACAGTATTTT.

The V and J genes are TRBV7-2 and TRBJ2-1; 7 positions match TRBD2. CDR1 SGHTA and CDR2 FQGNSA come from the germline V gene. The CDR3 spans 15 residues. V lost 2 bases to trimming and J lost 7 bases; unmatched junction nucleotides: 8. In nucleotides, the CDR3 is TGTGCCAGCAGCTTATCTAGCGGCCCCGAGAATGAGCAGTTCTTC. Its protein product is CASSLSSGPENEQFF.

The CDR3 region is CASSLGSGEAFDGQFF. The CDR3 DNA reads as TGTGCCAGCAGCTTAGGGTCAGGTGAAGCTTTCGATGGACAGTTCTTC. The genes are TRBV7-6 and TRBJ2-1; D not certain. Germline CDR1 SGHVS, CDR2 FNYEAQ. V lost 1 base, J lost 13 bases, and 23 bases lay in between. The length of the CDR3 is 16 residues.

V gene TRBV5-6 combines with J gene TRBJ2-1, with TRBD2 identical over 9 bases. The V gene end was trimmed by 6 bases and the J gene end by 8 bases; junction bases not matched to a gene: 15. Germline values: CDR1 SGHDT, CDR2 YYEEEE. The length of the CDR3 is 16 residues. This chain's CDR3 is CASTPLLSGGSDEQFF. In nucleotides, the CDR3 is TGTGCCAGCACCCCCCTCCTAAGCGGGGGGAGCGATGAGCAGTTCTTC.

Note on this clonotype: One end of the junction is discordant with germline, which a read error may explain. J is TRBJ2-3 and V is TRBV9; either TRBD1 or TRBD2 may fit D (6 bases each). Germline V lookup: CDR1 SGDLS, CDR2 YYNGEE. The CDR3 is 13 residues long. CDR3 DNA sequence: TGTGCCAGCGGGGACGGGGGCAAAATTAAGTACTTTTTT. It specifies CASGDGGKIKYFF.

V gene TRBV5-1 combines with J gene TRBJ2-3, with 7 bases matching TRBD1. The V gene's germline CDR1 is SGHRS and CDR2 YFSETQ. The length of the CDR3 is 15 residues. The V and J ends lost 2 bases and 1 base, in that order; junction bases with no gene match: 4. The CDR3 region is CASSLARGRTDTQYF. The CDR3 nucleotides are TGCGCCAGCAGCTTAGCGAGGGGGCGCACAGATACGCAGTATTTT.

CDR3 loop: CASSQEIRSTDTQYF. The CDR3 DNA is TGTGCCAGCAGCCAAGAGATAAGAAGCACAGATACGCAGTATTTT. The chain employs TRBV14 and TRBJ2-3; no clear D gene. CDR1 and CDR2 (germline): SGHDN, FVKESK. This CDR3 contains 15 residues. Between the trimmed V and J ends, which lost 0 bases and 0 bases, there was a span of 7 bases.

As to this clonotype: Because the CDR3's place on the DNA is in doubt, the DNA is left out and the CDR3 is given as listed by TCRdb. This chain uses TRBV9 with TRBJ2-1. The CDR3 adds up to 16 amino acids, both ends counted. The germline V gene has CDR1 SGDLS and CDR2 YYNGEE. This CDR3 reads CASSVGADTQYFGQFF.